The next 16 T cell receptor beta chains were all read from a single sample in a study of molecular identifiers for immune sequencing clone quantification. TCRdb re-derived calls from the PCR reads in MiXCR, one entry per CDR3 protein. Counted here are a few hundred thousand distinct CDR3 sequences, about a quarter occurring once; the ten biggest clones make up around 0.76%. Sequencing was carried out using naive CD8+ T cells from blood, with Jurkat cell RNA spiked in. The subset: FACS-sorted CD8+CD4-CCR7+CD45RA+ naive T cells. These receptors all come from a human donor in good health. Some libraries in this study had Jurkat cell RNA spiked in.

This clonotype was picked up one time. The junction departs from germline at one end; a sequencing error may be responsible. This chain joins TRBV5-1 and TRBJ1-6, with D possibly being TRBD1 (6 bases). Germline loops: CDR1 SGHRS, CDR2 YFSETQ. This CDR3 is 16 amino acids long. CDR3 DNA sequence: TGCGCCAGCAGCTTGACAGGGTACTCCTATAATTCACCCCTCCGCTTT. Translated: CASSLTGYSYNSPLRF.

This clonotype was picked up a small number of times. The rearrangement uses TRBV11-2 and TRBJ2-5, with 8 bases aligning to TRBD2. CDR1 SGHAT and CDR2 FQNNGV come from the germline V gene. CDR3 length equals 16 residues. V trimming: 4 bases; J trimming: 2 bases; junction bases outside the gene matches: 9. CDR3 in DNA: TGTGCCAGCAGCTCTGAACTAACTAGCGGTCAAGAGACCCAGTACTTC. Encoded protein: CASSSELTSGQETQYF. The variable domain in full, completed from reference TRBV11-2 and TRBJ2-5, reads EAGVAQSPRYKIIEKRQSVAFWCNPISGHATLYWYQQILGQGPKLLIQFQNNGVVDDSQLPKDRFSAERLKGVDSTLKIQPAKLEDSAVYLCASSSELTSGQETQYFGPGTRLLVL.

This clonotype showed up just a few times. The V and J genes are TRBV14 and TRBJ2-5; 7 nucleotides match TRBD2. The CDR3 loop spans 16 amino acids. Germline CDR1 is SGHDN and CDR2 is FVKESK. J gave up 1 base and V 0 bases, and 5 bases lay outside the gene matches. The chain's CDR3 is CASSQEGTIFQETQYF. In nucleotides, the CDR3 is TGTGCCAGCAGCCAAGAGGGGACTATATTCCAAGAGACCCAGTACTTC.

Comments on this clonotype: Just one base apart from a much larger clone, this may be a read error. In DNA, the CDR3 is TGTGCCAGCAACCCCAGCGGCCCAGAGAGTGAAAAACTGTTTTTT. It is translated as CASNPSGPESEKLFF. The chain employs TRBV7-9 and TRBJ1-4; no clear D. V was shortened by 7 bases and J by 7 bases, with 19 bases between the two germline ends. Germline assignment: CDR1 SEHNR and CDR2 FQNEAQ (reference sequence). This CDR3 is 15 amino acids long.

The V and J genes are TRBV19 and TRBJ1-5, with D perhaps matching TRBD1 (5 bases). Trimming stripped 7 bases from V and 4 bases from J, with 8 bases between. This CDR3 contains 12 residues. Germline values: CDR1 LNHDA, CDR2 SQIVND (reference sequence). CDR3 in amino acids: CASMEGNQPQHF. The CDR3 DNA reads as TGTGCCAGTATGGAGGGGAATCAGCCCCAGCATTTT.

This clonotype came up a few times. This sequence joins TRBV27 and TRBJ2-5; no clear D gene. The V and J ends lost 5 bases and 5 bases respectively, with 12 bases between them. Germline V lookup: CDR1 MNHEY, CDR2 SMNVEV (reference sequence). The CDR3 contains 13 residues. DNA for the CDR3: TGTGCCAGCAGTCGGACGGCCCTCGAGACCCAGTACTTC. This gives the protein CASSRTALETQYF.

The J gene is TRBJ1-1, the V gene TRBV6-2 or TRBV6-3; unclear D gene. V lost 8 bases to trimming and J lost 5 bases, with 9 bases between them. Germline V gene sequence: CDR1 MNHEY, CDR2 SVGEGT. This CDR3 contains 11 residues. CDR3 nucleotides: TGTGCCAGCGCTGAAAGTACTGAAGCTTTCTTT. It translates to CASAESTEAFF.

The chain employs TRBV6-2 or TRBV6-3 and TRBJ2-5, with 11 bases identical to TRBD1. Germline CDR1 is MNHEY and CDR2 is SVGEGT. The CDR3 covers 15 residues. The V gene end was trimmed by 6 bases and the J gene end by 5 bases; junction bases not matched to a gene: 8. Written as DNA, the CDR3 is TGTGCCAGCAGGCTGGACAGGGGGCCGGGGGAGACCCAGTACTTC. Its protein is CASRLDRGPGETQYF.

In its sample, this clonotype was seen many times. V is TRBV29-1 and J is TRBJ2-7; possible D gene TRBD2, 6 bases. V shed 2 bases and J shed 0 bases, with 20 bases lying between them. From germline, CDR1 is SQVTM and CDR2 ANQGSEA. The CDR3 has 17 residues. The CDR3 is CSVELGQGGGVSYEQYF. DNA for the CDR3: TGCAGCGTTGAATTAGGTCAGGGAGGAGGAGTCTCCTACGAGCAGTACTTC.

On this clonotype itself: A much larger clone is a single base away; this may be a read error. The V and J genes are TRBV6-2 or TRBV6-3 and TRBJ2-7, with D possibly being TRBD1 or TRBD2 (6 bases each). The CDR3 runs to 10 residues. Per germline, CDR1 MNHEY and CDR2 SVGEGT. Trimming cost V 6 bases and J 12 bases, with 12 bases left between them. The CDR3 spells CASSAGHWYF. CDR3 DNA sequence: TGTGCCAGCAGCGCGGGACACTGGTACTTC.

This clonotype came up a few times. The chain has TRBV19 and TRBJ2-1; TRBD2 matches 12 bases. Germline values: CDR1 LNHDA, CDR2 SQIVND (reference sequence). The ends lost 3 bases at V and 15 bases at J; junction bases unmatched: 9. The CDR3 consists of 14 residues. CDR3 bases: TGTGCCAGTAGTATCCCTAGCGGGAGGGGACTGGTGTTCTTC. As protein: CASSIPSGRGLVFF.

In the case of this clonotype: A much larger clone differs from this one at a single base, so this may be a read error. This chain connects TRBV7-2 to TRBJ2-1; D remains ambiguous. The CDR3 has 16 residues. Between the trimmed V and J ends, which lost 1 base and 8 bases, there was a span of 18 bases. Germline CDR1 reads SGHTA; CDR2 reads FQGNSA. The CDR3 is CASSLVLGPKSYEQFF. In nucleotides, the CDR3 is TGTGCCAGCAGCTTAGTGCTAGGCCCCAAGAGCTATGAGCAGTTCTTC.

The chain links TRBV5-1 to TRBJ1-1; 8 nucleotides agree with TRBD1. The CDR3 length is 14 residues. V trimming: 1 base; J trimming: 4 bases; junction bases outside the gene matches: 3. CDR1 is SGHRS, CDR2 YFSETQ, per germline. CDR3 nucleotide sequence: TGCGCCAGCAGCTTGATACAGGGGGGCACTGAAGCTTTCTTT. Translating it yields CASSLIQGGTEAFF.

The rearrangement uses TRBV12-3 or TRBV12-4 and TRBJ2-5; D is undetermined. This CDR3 region has 14 residues. As DNA, the CDR3 is TGTGGCCGCAGTACCGACCCGTACCAAGAGACCCAGTACTTC. It encodes CGRSTDPYQETQYF.

As for this clonotype: It may be a read error: a sequence one base away is much more abundant. The chain recombines TRBV27 with TRBJ2-5, with unresolved D. Deletions cut 4 bases from V and 4 bases from J, with 10 bases between. From germline, CDR1 is MNHEY and CDR2 SMNVEV (reference sequence). The length of the CDR3 is 13 residues. Written as DNA, the CDR3 is TGTGCCAGCAGTTCCGGGCGGCGAGAGACCCAGTACTTC. This sequence encodes CASSSGRRETQYF.

The sample holds a few counts of this clonotype. The chain employs TRBV12-3 or TRBV12-4 and TRBJ1-4; D unresolved. V lost 8 bases and J 11 bases, leaving 15 bases between the germline ends. This CDR3 spans 12 amino acids. The CDR3 protein is CASGGLLGKLFF. Here the CDR3 DNA reads TGTGCCAGCGGAGGCCTACTTGGTAAACTGTTTTTT.